This T cell receptor (beta chain) was sequenced for a study of T cell responses to AZD1222 COVID-19 vaccine. Details on this clone: Its specificity is not known.

Study-wide points: Donors were mostly white British, more females; clonal diversity possibly underestimated. Reports indicate that nearly half of spike-specific TCRs are directed at unmutated variant regions.

Profiled with immunoSEQ multiplex PCR; TCRdb holds only in-frame clones, not every one. The sample lists roughly 200,000 clones, about 89% seen once, with over 1.5% in the top ten. Trimming shortened V by 0 bases and J by 0 bases, and 7 bases separated the two germline ends. The CDR3 runs to 14 residues. CDR1 and CDR2 from the germline V gene are SGDLS and YYNGEE. Material: peripheral blood, obtained 28 days after the second AZD1222 dose. This TCR derives from an adult who received the AZD1222 COVID-19 vaccine. This sequence joins TRBV9 and TRBJ2-7; weak D call: TRBD1 (6 bases). The CDR3 region is CASSVGTASYEQYF. The CDR3 DNA follows: TGTGCCAGCAGCGTAGGGACAGCCTCCTACGAGCAGTACTTC.